This TCR beta chain was sequenced in a study of blood T cell repertoires in COVID-19. The CDR3 has 15 amino acids. Germline V gene lookup returns CDR1 SGDLS and CDR2 YYNGEE. V dropped 0 bases and J dropped 8 bases, with 12 bases sitting between them. Produced via immunoSEQ multiplex PCR; TCRdb's table is partial and in-frame only. In the table there are hundreds of thousands of clones, about nine tenths of which are singletons. The receptor was derived from a man aged 80 or over with acute or convalescent COVID-19. The chain links TRBV9 to TRBJ1-6; tentatively, D is TRBD1 (5 bases). The sequenced sample was peripheral blood. CDR3 in amino acids: CASSVDWGEDSPLHF. CDR3 DNA sequence: TGTGCCAGCAGCGTAGATTGGGGGGAGGATTCACCCCTCCACTTT. Complete variable domain (other parts from reference TRBV9 and TRBJ1-6): DSGVTQTPKHLITATGQRVTLRCSPRSGDLSVYWYQQSLDQGLQFLIQYYNGEERAKGNILERFSAQQFPDLHSELNLSSLELGDSALYFCASSVDWGEDSPLHFGNGTRLTVT.